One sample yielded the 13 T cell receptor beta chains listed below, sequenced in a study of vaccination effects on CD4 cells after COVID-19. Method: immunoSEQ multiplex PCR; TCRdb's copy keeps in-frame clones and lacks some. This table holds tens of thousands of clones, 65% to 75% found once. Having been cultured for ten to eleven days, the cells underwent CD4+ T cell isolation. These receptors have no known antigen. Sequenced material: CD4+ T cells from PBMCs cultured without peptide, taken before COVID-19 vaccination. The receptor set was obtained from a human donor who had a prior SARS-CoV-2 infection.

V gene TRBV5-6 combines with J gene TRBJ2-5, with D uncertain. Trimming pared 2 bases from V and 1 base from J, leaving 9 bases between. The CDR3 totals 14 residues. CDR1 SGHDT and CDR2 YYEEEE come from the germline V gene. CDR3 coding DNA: TGTGCCAGCAGCTTTTTCGAACGCCAAGAGACCCAGTACTTC. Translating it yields CASSFFERQETQYF.

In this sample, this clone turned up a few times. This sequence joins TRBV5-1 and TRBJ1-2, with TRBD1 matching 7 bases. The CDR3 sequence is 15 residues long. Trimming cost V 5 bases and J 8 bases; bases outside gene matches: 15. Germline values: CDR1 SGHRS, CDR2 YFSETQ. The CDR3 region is CASRIPYRGISGYTF. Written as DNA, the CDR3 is TGCGCCAGCAGAATCCCCTACAGGGGTATCTCCGGCTACACCTTC.

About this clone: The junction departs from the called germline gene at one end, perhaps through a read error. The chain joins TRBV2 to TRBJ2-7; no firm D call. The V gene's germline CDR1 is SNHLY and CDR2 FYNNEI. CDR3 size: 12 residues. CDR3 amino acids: CASSEGGLSRSF. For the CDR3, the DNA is TGTGCCAGCAGTGAAGGCGGTTTGAGCCGCAGCTTC.

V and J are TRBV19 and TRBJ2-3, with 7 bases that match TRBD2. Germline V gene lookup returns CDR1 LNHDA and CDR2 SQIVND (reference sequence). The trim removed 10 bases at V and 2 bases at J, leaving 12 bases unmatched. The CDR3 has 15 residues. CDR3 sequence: CATSWASGTTDTQYF. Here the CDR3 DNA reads TGTGCCACCTCTTGGGCTAGCGGAACCACAGATACGCAGTATTTT.

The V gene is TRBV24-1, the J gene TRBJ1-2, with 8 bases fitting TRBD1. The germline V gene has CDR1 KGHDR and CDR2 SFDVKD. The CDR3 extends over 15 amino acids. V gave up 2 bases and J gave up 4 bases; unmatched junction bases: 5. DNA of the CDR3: TGTGCCACCAGTGATTCCCAGGACAGGGCCTATGGCTACACCTTC. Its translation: CATSDSQDRAYGYTF.

CDR3: CASSQDLGGSTGELFF. CDR3 bases: TGCGCCAGCAGCCAAGACTTAGGCGGTAGCACCGGGGAGCTGTTTTTT. The V call is TRBV4-3, the J call TRBJ2-2, with D hard to call. V shed 0 bases and J shed 4 bases, with 12 bases lying between them. The germline V gene has CDR1 LGHNA and CDR2 YSLEER. The CDR3 extends over 16 amino acids.

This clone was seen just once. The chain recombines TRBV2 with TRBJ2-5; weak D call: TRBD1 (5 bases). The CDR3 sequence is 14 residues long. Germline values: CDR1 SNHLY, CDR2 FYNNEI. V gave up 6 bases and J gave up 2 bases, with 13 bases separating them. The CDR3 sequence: CASRRRGSQETQYF. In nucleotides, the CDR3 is TGTGCCAGCAGAAGAAGGGGCAGTCAAGAGACCCAGTACTTC.

Written as DNA, the CDR3 is TGTGCCAGCAGCGTAGAGGGGGATTCCTACAATGAGCAGTTCTTC. Translation gives CASSVEGDSYNEQFF. The chain links TRBV9 to TRBJ2-1, with D tentatively TRBD1 (6 bases). Germline V CDR1 and CDR2: SGDLS, YYNGEE. There are 15 residues in the CDR3. V lost 0 bases, J lost 1 base, and 8 bases lay in between.

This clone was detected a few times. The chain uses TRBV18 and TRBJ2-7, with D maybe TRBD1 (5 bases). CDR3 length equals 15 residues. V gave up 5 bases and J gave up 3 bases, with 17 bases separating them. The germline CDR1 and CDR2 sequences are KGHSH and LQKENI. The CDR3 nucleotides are TGTGCCAGCTCAGAAGGGGTTCTACCAAACTACGAGCAGTACTTC. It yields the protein CASSEGVLPNYEQYF.

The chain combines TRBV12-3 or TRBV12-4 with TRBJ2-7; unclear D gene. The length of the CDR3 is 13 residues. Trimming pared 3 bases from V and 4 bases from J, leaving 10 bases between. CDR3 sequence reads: CASSFPNLYEQYF. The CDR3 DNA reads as TGTGCCAGCAGTTTTCCCAATCTATACGAGCAGTACTTC.

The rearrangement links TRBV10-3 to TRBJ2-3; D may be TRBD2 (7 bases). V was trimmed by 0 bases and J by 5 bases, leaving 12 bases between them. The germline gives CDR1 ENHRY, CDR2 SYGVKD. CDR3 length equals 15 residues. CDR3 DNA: TGTGCCATCAGTGAGTCGGGGGGGGCTCGAGATACGCAGTATTTT. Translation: CAISESGGARDTQYF.

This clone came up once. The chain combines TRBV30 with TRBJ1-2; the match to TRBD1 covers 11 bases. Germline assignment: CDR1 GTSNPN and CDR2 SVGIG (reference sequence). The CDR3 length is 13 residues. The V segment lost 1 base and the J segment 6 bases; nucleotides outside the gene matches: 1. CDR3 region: CAWSAGQGDGYTF. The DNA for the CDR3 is TGTGCCTGGAGTGCGGGACAGGGGGATGGCTACACCTTC.

The CDR3 region is CASSLVPGRGTGTDTQYF. The CDR3 DNA is TGTGCCAGCAGCTTAGTGCCGGGGAGGGGAACCGGCACAGATACGCAGTATTTT. The chain carries TRBV7-2 and TRBJ2-3; TRBD2 agrees at 7 bases. CDR3 size: 18 residues. Germline values: CDR1 SGHTA, CDR2 FQGNSA. The V and J ends lost 1 base and 1 base, in that order; junction bases with no gene match: 11.